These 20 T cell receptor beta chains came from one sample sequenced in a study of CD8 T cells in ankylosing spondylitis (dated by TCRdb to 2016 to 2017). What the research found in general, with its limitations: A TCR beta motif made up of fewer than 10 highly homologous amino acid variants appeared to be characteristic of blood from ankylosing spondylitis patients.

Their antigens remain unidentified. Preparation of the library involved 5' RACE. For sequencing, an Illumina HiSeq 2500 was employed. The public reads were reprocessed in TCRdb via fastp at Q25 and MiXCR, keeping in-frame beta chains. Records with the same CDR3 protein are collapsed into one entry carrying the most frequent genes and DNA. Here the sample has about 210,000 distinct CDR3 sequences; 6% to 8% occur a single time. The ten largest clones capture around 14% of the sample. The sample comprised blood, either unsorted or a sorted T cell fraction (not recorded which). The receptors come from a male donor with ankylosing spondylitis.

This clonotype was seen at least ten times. DNA for the CDR3: TGCGCCAGCAGCTTTACGGAGAACACTGAAGCTTTCTTT. Amino acids: CASSFTENTEAFF. The V gene is TRBV5-1, the J gene TRBJ1-1, with D unresolved. This CDR3 has 13 residues. The ends were cut back, 2 bases at V and 1 base at J, with 6 bases in the middle. Germline V gives CDR1 SGHRS, CDR2 YFSETQ.

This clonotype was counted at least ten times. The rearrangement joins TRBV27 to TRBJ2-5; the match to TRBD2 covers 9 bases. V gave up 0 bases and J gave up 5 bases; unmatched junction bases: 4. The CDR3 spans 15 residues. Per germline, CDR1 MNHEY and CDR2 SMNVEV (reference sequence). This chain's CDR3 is CASSLSRGGLETQYF. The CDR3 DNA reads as TGTGCCAGCAGTTTATCGCGGGGGGGCCTGGAGACCCAGTACTTC.

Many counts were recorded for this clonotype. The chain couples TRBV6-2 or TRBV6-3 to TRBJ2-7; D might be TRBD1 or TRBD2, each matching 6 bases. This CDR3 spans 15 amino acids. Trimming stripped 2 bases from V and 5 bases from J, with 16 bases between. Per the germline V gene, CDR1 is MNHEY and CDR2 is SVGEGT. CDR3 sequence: CASSYLAGHRDEQYF. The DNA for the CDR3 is TGTGCCAGCAGTTACCTCGCGGGACACAGGGACGAGCAGTACTTC.

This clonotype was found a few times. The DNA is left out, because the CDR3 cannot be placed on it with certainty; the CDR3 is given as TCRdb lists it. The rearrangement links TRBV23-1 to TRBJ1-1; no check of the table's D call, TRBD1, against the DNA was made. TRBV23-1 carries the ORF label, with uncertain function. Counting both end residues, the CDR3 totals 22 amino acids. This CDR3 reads CASNSRFDTEAFFGQFDTEAFF.

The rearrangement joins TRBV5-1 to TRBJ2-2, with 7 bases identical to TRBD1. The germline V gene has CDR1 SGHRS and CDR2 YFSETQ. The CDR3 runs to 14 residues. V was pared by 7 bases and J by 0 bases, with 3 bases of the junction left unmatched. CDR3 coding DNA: TGCGCCAGCGGCGGACAGGCGAACACCGGGGAGCTGTTTTTT. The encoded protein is CASGGQANTGELFF.

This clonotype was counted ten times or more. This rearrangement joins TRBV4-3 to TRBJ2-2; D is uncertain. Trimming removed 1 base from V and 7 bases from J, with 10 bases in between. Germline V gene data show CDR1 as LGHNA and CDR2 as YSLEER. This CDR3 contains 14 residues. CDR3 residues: CASSQGSWDGELFF. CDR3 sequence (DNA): TGCGCCAGCAGCCAAGGTTCTTGGGACGGGGAGCTGTTTTTT.

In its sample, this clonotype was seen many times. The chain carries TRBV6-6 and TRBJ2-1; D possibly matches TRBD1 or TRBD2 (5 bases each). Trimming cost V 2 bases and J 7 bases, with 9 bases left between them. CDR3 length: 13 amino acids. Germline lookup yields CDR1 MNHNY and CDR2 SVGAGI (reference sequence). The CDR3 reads CASSYLGENEQFF. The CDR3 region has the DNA TGTGCCAGCAGTTACCTGGGGGAGAATGAGCAGTTCTTC.

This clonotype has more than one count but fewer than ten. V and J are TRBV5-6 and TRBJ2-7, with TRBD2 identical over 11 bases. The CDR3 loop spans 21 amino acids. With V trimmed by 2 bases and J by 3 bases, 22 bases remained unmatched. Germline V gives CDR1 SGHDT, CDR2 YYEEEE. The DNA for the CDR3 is TGTGCCAGCAGCTTCAGGTATCGGGACGTGGAACTTACTAGCGGGGGCTACGAGCAGTACTTC. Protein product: CASSFRYRDVELTSGGYEQYF.

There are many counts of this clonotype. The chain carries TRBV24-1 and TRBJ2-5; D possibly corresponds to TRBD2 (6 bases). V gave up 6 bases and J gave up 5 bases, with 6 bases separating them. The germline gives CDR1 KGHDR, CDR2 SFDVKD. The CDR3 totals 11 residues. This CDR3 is CATSLAETQYF. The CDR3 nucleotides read TGTGCCACCAGTCTAGCGGAGACCCAGTACTTC.

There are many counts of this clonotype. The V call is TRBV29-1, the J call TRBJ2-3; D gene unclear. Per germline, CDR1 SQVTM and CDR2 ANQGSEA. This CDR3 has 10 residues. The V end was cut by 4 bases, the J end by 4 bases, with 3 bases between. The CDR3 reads CSVAPDTQYF. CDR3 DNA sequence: TGCAGCGTTGCCCCAGATACGCAGTATTTT.

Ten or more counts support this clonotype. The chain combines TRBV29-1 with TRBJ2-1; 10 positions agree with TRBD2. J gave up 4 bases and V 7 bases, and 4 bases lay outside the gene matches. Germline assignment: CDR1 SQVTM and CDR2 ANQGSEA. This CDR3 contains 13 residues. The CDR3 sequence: CSERTSGYNEQFF. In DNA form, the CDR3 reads TGCAGCGAACGGACTAGCGGTTACAATGAGCAGTTCTTC.

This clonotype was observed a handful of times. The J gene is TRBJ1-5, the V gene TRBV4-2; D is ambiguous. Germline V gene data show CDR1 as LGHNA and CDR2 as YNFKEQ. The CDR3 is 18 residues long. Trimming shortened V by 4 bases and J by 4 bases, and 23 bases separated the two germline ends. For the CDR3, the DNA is TGTGCCAGCAGCCCTCGGGTGCAGGCTAAGAAATGGAATCAGCCCCAGCATTTT. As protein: CASSPRVQAKKWNQPQHF.

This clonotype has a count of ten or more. The CDR3 loop reads CASSSAYEQYF. CDR3 coding DNA: TGTGCCAGCAGCTCAGCCTACGAGCAGTACTTC. The rearrangement joins TRBV7-9 to TRBJ2-7; D is unresolved. The ends were cut back, 4 bases at V and 2 bases at J, with 3 bases in the middle. Germline CDR1 SEHNR, CDR2 FQNEAQ (reference sequence). The CDR3 has 11 amino acids.

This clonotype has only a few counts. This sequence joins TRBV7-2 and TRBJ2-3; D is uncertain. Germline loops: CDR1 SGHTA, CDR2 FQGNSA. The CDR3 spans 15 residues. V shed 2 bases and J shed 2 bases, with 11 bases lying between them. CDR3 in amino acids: CASSLRRISTDTQYF. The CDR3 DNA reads TGTGCCAGCAGCTTAAGGCGGATTTCCACAGATACGCAGTATTTT.

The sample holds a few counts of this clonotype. This CDR3 is CASTLGQGNVAEAFF. As DNA, the CDR3 is TGTGCCAGCACCTTGGGTCAGGGGAATGTGGCTGAAGCTTTCTTT. The chain is built from TRBV4-2 and TRBJ1-1, with D perhaps TRBD1 (6 bases). This CDR3 has 15 residues. V was trimmed by 7 bases and J by 6 bases, leaving 21 bases between them. CDR1 is LGHNA and CDR2 is YNFKEQ in the germline V gene.

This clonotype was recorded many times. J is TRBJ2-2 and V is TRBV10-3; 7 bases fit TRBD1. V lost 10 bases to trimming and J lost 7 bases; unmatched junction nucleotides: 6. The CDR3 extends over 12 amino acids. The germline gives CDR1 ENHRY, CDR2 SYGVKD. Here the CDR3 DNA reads TGTGCCACCTTTACAGGGGACGGGGAGCTGTTTTTT. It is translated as CATFTGDGELFF.

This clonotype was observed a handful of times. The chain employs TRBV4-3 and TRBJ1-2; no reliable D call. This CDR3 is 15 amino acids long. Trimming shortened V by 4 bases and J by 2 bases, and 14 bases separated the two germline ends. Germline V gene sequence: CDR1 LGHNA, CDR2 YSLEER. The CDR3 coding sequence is TGCGCCAGCAGCCGCCGAGTCGAGTTAAACTATGGCTACACCTTC. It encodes CASSRRVELNYGYTF.

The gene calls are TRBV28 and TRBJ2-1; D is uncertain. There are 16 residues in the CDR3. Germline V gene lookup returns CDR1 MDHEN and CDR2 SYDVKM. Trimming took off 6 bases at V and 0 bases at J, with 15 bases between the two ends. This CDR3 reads CASSPTGRSSYNEQFF. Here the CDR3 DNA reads TGTGCCAGCAGCCCCACTGGGCGGAGCTCCTACAATGAGCAGTTCTTC. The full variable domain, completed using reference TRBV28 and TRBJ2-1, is DVKVTQSSRYLVKRTGEKVFLECVQDMDHENMFWYRQDPGLGLRLIYFSYDVKMKEKGDIPEGYSVSREKKERFSLILESASTNQTSMYLCASSPTGRSSYNEQFFGPGTRLTVL.

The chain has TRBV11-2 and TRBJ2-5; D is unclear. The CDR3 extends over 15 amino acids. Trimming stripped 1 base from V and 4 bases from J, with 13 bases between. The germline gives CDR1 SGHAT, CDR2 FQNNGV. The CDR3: CASSLGAQTGETQYF. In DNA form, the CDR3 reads TGTGCCAGCAGCTTAGGGGCTCAAACGGGAGAGACCCAGTACTTC.

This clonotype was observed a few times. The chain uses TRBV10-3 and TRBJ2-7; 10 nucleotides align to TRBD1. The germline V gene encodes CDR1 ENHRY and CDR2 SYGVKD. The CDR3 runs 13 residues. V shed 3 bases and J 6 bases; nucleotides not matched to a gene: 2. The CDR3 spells CAISDRDRGEQYF. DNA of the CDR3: TGTGCCATCAGTGACCGGGACAGGGGCGAGCAGTACTTC.